This TCR beta chain was sequenced during a study of T cell repertoires in ileal Crohn's disease. With respect to this clone: The antigen is undetermined.

The length of the CDR3 is 15 residues. V was pared by 4 bases and J by 7 bases, with 21 bases between. Germline V gene lookup returns CDR1 SGHNT and CDR2 YYREEE (reference sequence). Study outcomes and limitations: High-frequency clones were more common in sorted CD8 than CD4 cells. Clonality above 26.8% at surgery always came with endoscopic recurrence.

Sample time point: neoterminal ileum biopsy at postoperative endoscopy, about 6 months after surgery. Clones were sequenced by immunoSEQ multiplex PCR, and TCRdb holds only the in-frame ones, with some missing. The repertoire holds about 10,000 clones, roughly 80% seen once, with about 16% in the top ten. The receptor's source is an adult with Crohn's disease. Sequencing input: ileal tissue. This chain connects TRBV5-4 to TRBJ2-7, with D possibly being TRBD1 (6 bases). Written as DNA, the CDR3 is TGTGCCAGCAGCCTACCCACCAGGGGCAGGGGTGAGCAGTACTTC. It yields the protein CASSLPTRGRGEQYF.